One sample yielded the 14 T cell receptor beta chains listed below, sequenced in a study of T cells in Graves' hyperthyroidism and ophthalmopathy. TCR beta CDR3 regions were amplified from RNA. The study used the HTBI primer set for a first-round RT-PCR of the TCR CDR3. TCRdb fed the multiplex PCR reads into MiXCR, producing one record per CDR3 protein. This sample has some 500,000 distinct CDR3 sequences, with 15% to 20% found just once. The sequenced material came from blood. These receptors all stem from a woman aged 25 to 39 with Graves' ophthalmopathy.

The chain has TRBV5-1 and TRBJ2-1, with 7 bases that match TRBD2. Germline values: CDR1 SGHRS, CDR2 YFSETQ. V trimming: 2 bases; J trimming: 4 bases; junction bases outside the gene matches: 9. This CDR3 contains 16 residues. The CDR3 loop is CASSFGLAARYNEQFF. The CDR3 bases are TGCGCCAGCAGCTTCGGGCTAGCGGCAAGGTACAATGAGCAGTTCTTC.

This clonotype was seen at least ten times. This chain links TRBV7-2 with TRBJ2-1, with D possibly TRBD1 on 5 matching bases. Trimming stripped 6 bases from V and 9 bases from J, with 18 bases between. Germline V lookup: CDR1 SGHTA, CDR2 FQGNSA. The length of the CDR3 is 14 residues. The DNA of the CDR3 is TGTGCCAGCAGACCCCAGCCCCTAGGGGCTGAGCAGTTCTTC. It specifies CASRPQPLGAEQFF.

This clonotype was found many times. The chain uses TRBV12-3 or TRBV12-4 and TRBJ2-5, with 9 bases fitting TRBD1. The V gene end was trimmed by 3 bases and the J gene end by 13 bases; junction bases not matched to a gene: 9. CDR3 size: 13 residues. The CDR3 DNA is TGTGCCAGCAGTTTGGTGGGACAGGGCGGGTTGTACTTC. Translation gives CASSLVGQGGLYF.

The CDR3 spells CASSGWGSNQPQHF. The CDR3 bases are TGTGCCAGCAGCGGATGGGGTAGCAATCAGCCCCAGCATTTT. J is TRBJ1-5 and V is TRBV7-8; D gene uncertain. CDR3 length: 14 amino acids. The V end lost 5 bases, the J end lost 0 bases, and 8 bases lay between the germline ends. Germline V gives CDR1 SGHVS, CDR2 FQNEAQ. The full variable domain, with the rest looked up from reference TRBV7-8 and TRBJ1-5, is GAGVSQSPRYKVAKRGQDVALRCDPISGHVSLFWYQQALGQGPEFLTYFQNEAQLDKSGLPSDRFFAERPEGSVSTLKIQRTQQEDSAVYLCASSGWGSNQPQHFGDGTRLSIL.

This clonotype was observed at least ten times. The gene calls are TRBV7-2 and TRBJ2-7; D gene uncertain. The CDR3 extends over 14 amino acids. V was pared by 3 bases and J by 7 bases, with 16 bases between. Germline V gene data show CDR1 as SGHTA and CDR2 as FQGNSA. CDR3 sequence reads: CASSFAQFGAEQYF. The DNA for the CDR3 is TGTGCCAGCAGCTTTGCCCAATTTGGTGCGGAGCAGTACTTC.

The CDR3 loop is CASSELRREGIQPQHF. The CDR3 DNA reads TGTGCCAGCAGTGAACTACGCCGGGAGGGCATTCAGCCCCAGCATTTT. This chain links TRBV6-1 with TRBJ1-5; no firm D call. V lost 2 bases, J lost 6 bases, and 17 bases lay in between. The length of the CDR3 is 16 residues. Per the germline V gene, CDR1 is MNHNS and CDR2 is SASEGT.

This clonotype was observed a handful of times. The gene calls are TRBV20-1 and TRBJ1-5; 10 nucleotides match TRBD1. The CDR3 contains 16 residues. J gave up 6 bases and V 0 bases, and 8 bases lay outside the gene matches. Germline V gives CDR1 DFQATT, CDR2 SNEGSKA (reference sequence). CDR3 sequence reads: CSAREWDRGMFQPQHF. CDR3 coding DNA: TGCAGTGCTAGAGAATGGGACAGGGGAATGTTTCAGCCCCAGCATTTT.

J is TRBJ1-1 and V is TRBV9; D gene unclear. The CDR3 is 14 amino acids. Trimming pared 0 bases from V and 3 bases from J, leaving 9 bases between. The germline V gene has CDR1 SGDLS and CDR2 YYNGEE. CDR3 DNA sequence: TGTGCCAGCAGCGTAGGAGGGTATGACACTGAAGCTTTCTTT. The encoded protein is CASSVGGYDTEAFF.

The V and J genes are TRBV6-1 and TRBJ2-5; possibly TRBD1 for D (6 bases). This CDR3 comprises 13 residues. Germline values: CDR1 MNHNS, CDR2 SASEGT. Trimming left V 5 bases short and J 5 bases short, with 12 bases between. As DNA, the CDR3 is TGTGCCAGCAGTAAACAGGGATTGGAGACCCAGTACTTC. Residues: CASSKQGLETQYF.

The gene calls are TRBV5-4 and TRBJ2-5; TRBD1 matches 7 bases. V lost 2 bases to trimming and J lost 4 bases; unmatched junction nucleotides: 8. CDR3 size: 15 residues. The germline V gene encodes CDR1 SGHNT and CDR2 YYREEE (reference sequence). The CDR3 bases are TGTGCCAGCAGCTTAATCAGGGGGAGAGGAGAGACCCAGTACTTC. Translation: CASSLIRGRGETQYF.

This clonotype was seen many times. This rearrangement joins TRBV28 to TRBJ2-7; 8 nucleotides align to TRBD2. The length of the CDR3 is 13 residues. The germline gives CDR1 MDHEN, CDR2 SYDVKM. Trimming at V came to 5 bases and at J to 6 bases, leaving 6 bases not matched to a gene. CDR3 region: CASSPTLAGEQYF. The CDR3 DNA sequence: TGTGCCAGCAGTCCCACCCTAGCGGGCGAGCAGTACTTC.

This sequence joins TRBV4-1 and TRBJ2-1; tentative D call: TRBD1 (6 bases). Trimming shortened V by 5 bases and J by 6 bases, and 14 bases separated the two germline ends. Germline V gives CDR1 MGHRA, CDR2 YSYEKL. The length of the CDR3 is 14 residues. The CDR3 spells CASSSTGTPNEQFF. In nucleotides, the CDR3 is TGCGCCAGCAGCTCGACCGGGACACCCAATGAGCAGTTCTTC.

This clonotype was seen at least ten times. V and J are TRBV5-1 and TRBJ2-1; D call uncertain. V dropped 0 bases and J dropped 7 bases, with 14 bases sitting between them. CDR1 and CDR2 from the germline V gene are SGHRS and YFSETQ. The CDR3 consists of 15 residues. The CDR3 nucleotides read TGCGCCAGCAGCTTGGACACAGACAAAGCTAATGAGCAGTTCTTC. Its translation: CASSLDTDKANEQFF. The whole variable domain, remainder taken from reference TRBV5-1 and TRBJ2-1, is KAGVTQTPRYLIKTRGQQVTLSCSPISGHRSVSWYQQTPGQGLQFLFEYFSETQRNKGNFPGRFSGRQFSNSRSEMNVSTLELGDSALYLCASSLDTDKANEQFFGPGTRLTVL.

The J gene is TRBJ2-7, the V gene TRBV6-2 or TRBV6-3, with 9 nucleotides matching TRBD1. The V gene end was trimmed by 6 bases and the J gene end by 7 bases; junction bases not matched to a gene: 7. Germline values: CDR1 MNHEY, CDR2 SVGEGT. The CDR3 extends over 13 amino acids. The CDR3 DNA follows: TGTGCCAGCAGACCGGACGGGACAGGGGAGCAGTACTTC. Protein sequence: CASRPDGTGEQYF.